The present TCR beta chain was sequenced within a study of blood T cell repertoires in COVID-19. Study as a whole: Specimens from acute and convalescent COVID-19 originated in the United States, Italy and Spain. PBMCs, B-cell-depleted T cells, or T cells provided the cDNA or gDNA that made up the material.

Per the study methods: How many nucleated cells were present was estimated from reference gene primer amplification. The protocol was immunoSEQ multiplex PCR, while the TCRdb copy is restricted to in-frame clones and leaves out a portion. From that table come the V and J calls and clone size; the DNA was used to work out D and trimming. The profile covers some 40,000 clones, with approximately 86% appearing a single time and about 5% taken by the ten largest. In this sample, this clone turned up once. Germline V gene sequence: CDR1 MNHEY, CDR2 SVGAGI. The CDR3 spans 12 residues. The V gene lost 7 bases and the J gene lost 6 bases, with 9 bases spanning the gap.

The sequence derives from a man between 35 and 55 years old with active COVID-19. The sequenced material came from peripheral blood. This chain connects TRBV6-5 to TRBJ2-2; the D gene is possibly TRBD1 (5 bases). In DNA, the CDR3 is TGTGCCAGCATAGGGGCGGCCGGGGAGCTGTTTTTT. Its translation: CASIGAAGELFF.